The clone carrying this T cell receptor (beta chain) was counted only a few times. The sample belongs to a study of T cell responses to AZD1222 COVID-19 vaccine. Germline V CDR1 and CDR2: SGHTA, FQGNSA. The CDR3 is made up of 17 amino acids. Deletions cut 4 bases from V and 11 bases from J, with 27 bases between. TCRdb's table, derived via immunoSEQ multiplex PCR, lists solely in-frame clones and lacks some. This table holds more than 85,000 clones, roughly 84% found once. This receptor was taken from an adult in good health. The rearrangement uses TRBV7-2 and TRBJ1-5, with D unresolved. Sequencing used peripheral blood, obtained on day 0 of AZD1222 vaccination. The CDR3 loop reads CASSSDGPPYSNQAQHF. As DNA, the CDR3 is TGTGCCAGCAGCTCCGACGGACCCCCATATAGCAATCAAGCCCAGCATTTT.